A single sample is the source of the 22 T cell receptor beta chains below, sequenced in a study of CD8+CD57+ T cells in acquired aplastic anemia. Genomic DNA, serving as template, underwent TCR beta VDJ and CDR3 profiling. TCRdb analysed the reads with MiXCR anew, one entry per CDR3 protein. The data show approximately 200,000 distinct CDR3 sequences, under 70% seen once. The source material was sorted CD4+, CD8+, or CD8+CD57+ T cells (not recorded which) from PBMCs. Receptor source: a human donor with severe aplastic anemia or a healthy control (not recorded which).

The rearrangement uses TRBV7-2 and TRBJ2-7; D might be TRBD2 (6 bases). CDR3 length equals 14 residues. Germline CDR1 reads SGHTA; CDR2 reads FQGNSA. V lost 1 base and J lost 2, with 9 bases in between. The CDR3 here is CASSLGRDPYEQYF. CDR3 coding DNA: TGTGCCAGCAGCTTAGGGCGGGACCCCTACGAGCAGTACTTC.

Only a few counts were recorded for this clonotype. A read error may account for a junction end that differs from germline. The rearrangement links TRBV7-7 to TRBJ2-5; D is ambiguous. CDR3 size: 12 residues. Germline lookup yields CDR1 SSHAT and CDR2 FNYEAQ (reference sequence). The CDR3 sequence: CASSPDAETQYF. The CDR3 bases are TGTGCTAGCAGCCCGGATGCGGAGACCCAGTACTTC.

This clonotype showed up many times. The J gene is TRBJ2-6, the V gene TRBV24-1, with a weak D call TRBD2 (6 bases). Germline V gene data show CDR1 as KGHDR and CDR2 as SFDVKD. This CDR3 contains 16 residues. V lost 10 bases, J lost 4 bases, and 19 bases lay in between. CDR3 DNA: TGTGCCACTAAACGGGAGACCAGGTCCGGGGCCAACGTCCTGACTTTC. Translated: CATKRETRSGANVLTF.

The chain has TRBV10-1 and TRBJ1-4; 7 positions match TRBD1. The CDR3 sequence is 15 residues long. Per germline, CDR1 WNHNN and CDR2 SYGVQD (reference sequence). The CDR3 sequence: CDKTGREATNEKLFF. DNA for the CDR3: TGCGACAAGACAGGGCGCGAGGCAACTAATGAAAAACTGTTTTTT.

The chain joins TRBV12-3 or TRBV12-4 to TRBJ2-3, with TRBD2 identical over 7 bases. With V trimmed by 7 bases and J by 6 bases, 4 bases remained unmatched. CDR3 size: 12 residues. The CDR3 loop is CASKRLADTQYF. CDR3 coding DNA: TGTGCCAGCAAGAGACTAGCTGATACGCAGTATTTT.

V and J are TRBV5-1 and TRBJ2-7; possibly TRBD1 or TRBD2 for D (5 bases each). Between the trimmed V and J ends, which lost 1 base and 5 bases, there was a span of 13 bases. The CDR3 is made up of 14 amino acids. CDR1 is SGHRS and CDR2 is YFSETQ in the germline V gene. The CDR3 protein is CASSLRTGGDEQYF. The CDR3 DNA follows: TGCGCCAGCAGCTTGCGTACAGGAGGTGACGAGCAGTACTTC.

The rearrangement links TRBV12-3 or TRBV12-4 to TRBJ1-2; no reliable D call. The length of the CDR3 is 14 residues. V shed 2 bases and J shed 1 base, with 8 bases lying between them. The CDR3 loop is CASSLQGINYGYTF. In DNA, the CDR3 is TGTGCCAGCAGTTTACAAGGGATTAACTATGGCTACACCTTC.

This clonotype was found many times. J is TRBJ2-2 and V is TRBV6-4; possibly TRBD2 for D (6 bases). CDR3 length: 13 amino acids. Germline V lookup: CDR1 MRHNA, CDR2 SNTAGT. V was trimmed by 4 bases and J by 6 bases, leaving 9 bases between them. This CDR3 reads CASSGGEAGELFF. The CDR3 DNA is TGTGCCAGCAGTGGCGGGGAAGCCGGGGAGCTGTTTTTT.

V and J are TRBV24-1 and TRBJ2-1, with 13 positions matching TRBD2. The V gene end was trimmed by 4 bases and the J gene end by 7 bases; junction bases not matched to a gene: 9. CDR1 and CDR2 from the germline V gene are KGHDR and SFDVKD. CDR3 length: 17 amino acids. The CDR3 sequence is CATSDRGLAGVWNEQFF. In DNA, the CDR3 is TGTGCCACCAGTGACCGAGGACTAGCGGGAGTTTGGAATGAGCAGTTCTTC.

Many counts were recorded for this clonotype. This chain uses TRBV27 with TRBJ1-2, with D maybe TRBD1 (5 bases). Trimming cost V 5 bases and J 2 bases, with 9 bases left between them. Germline CDR1 reads MNHEY; CDR2 reads SMNVEV (reference sequence). The CDR3 sequence is 13 residues long. The CDR3 nucleotides are TGTGCCAGCAGTCCAAACAGGAACTATGGCTACACCTTC. Amino acid sequence: CASSPNRNYGYTF.

The V and J genes are TRBV20-1 and TRBJ2-7, with 7 nucleotides matching TRBD1. The CDR3 covers 13 residues. Losses at the gene ends were 7 bases for V and 2 bases for J; bases not matched to a gene: 8. CDR1 is DFQATT, CDR2 SNEGSKA, per germline (reference sequence). The CDR3 loop is CSGWDSQAYEQYF. CDR3 in DNA: TGCAGTGGCTGGGACAGTCAAGCCTACGAGCAGTACTTC.

This clonotype appeared a few times. The gene calls are TRBV6-2 or TRBV6-3 and TRBJ1-2; unclear D gene. The V and J ends lost 6 bases and 8 bases respectively, with 22 bases between them. The CDR3 runs to 15 residues. Germline-derived CDR1 and CDR2 are MNHEY and SVGEGT. The CDR3 nucleotides are TGTGCCAGCAGCCCGAACGGGGAGGGATGGGAAGGCTACACCTTC. Protein product: CASSPNGEGWEGYTF.

DNA for the CDR3: TGTGCCAGTAGTATAGATGCTCGACTAACAGATACGCAGTATTTT. Translating gives CASSIDARLTDTQYF. The rearrangement joins TRBV19 to TRBJ2-3; D is perhaps TRBD2 (5 bases). The CDR3 consists of 15 residues. The germline V gene has CDR1 LNHDA and CDR2 SQIVND (reference sequence). The germline V and J ends were trimmed by 0 bases and 3 bases, with 10 bases remaining between them.

The J gene is TRBJ2-7, the V gene TRBV7-9; 9 bases are a match to TRBD2. Germline CDR1 SEHNR, CDR2 FQNEAQ (reference sequence). The CDR3 spans 16 residues. V lost 4 bases and J lost 7; bases outside the gene matches: 14. CDR3 protein: CASSSSLTSGNREQYF. The CDR3 region has the DNA TGTGCCAGCAGCTCGTCCCTGACTAGCGGTAATCGAGAGCAGTACTTC.

Ten or more counts support this clonotype. V usage is TRBV7-9 and J usage is TRBJ1-1; D not certain. The CDR3 contains 14 residues. With 4 bases removed from V and 0 bases from J, the gap between germline ends came to 9 bases. Germline lookup yields CDR1 SEHNR and CDR2 FQNEAQ (reference sequence). CDR3 in DNA: TGTGCCAGCAGCTCCGACACGTTGAACACTGAAGCTTTCTTT. This translates into CASSSDTLNTEAFF.

The V call is TRBV10-3, the J call TRBJ2-7; either TRBD1 or TRBD2 may fit D (5 bases each). V was clipped by 8 bases and J by 0 bases, with 23 bases between them. Per the germline V gene, CDR1 is ENHRY and CDR2 is SYGVKD. The CDR3 length is 17 residues. The CDR3 protein is CAIYGQGPRSGSYEQYF. CDR3 DNA sequence: TGTGCCATCTATGGGCAGGGCCCTAGGAGCGGCTCCTACGAGCAGTACTTC.

V gene TRBV7-9 combines with J gene TRBJ1-1; TRBD1 agrees at 8 bases. V gave up 0 bases and J gave up 11 bases; unmatched junction bases: 2. Looked up from germline, CDR1 is SEHNR and CDR2 is FQNEAQ (reference sequence). The CDR3 sequence is 12 residues long. The CDR3 spells CASSLAQGEAFF. As DNA, the CDR3 is TGTGCCAGCAGCTTAGCACAGGGGGAGGCTTTCTTT. Full variable domain (missing parts from reference TRBV7-9 and TRBJ1-1): DTGVSQNPRHKITKRGQNVTFRCDPISEHNRLYWYRQTLGQGPEFLTYFQNEAQLEKSRLLSDRFSAERPKGSFSTLEIQRTEQGDSAMYLCASSLAQGEAFFGQGTRLTVV.

This clonotype has at least ten counts. CDR3 amino acids: CASSFGAASSYEQYF. The CDR3 DNA follows: TGTGCCAGCAGTTTTGGGGCAGCTTCTTCCTACGAGCAGTACTTC. The rearrangement uses TRBV12-3 or TRBV12-4 and TRBJ2-7, with D maybe TRBD1 (5 bases). The CDR3 length is 15 residues. Between the trimmed V and J ends, which lost 3 bases and 1 base, there was a span of 13 bases.

The table lists this clonotype with a count of one. The DNA is omitted, as the CDR3 cannot be located on it reliably, and the CDR3 follows TCRdb's listing. This chain uses TRBV7-9 with TRBJ1-6; TRBD1, the D gene given by the table, was not confirmed from the DNA. The CDR3 is 23 residues long, ends included. Germline CDR1 is SEHNR and CDR2 is FQNEAQ (reference sequence). The CDR3 reads CASSFYICSARVSPGKEESPLHF.

The gene calls are TRBV6-1 and TRBJ2-2; weak D call: TRBD1 (6 bases). This CDR3 is built from 14 residues. Germline CDR1 MNHNS, CDR2 SASEGT. The V end was cut by 2 bases, the J end by 5 bases, with 9 bases between. The CDR3, as DNA: TGTGCCAGCAGTGAAAACAGGGTTACCGGGGAGCTGTTTTTT. Its translation: CASSENRVTGELFF.

CDR3: CASSLGGSASYEQYF. The CDR3 nucleotides read TGTGCCAGCAGCTTAGGCGGGAGTGCCTCCTACGAGCAGTACTTC. The chain couples TRBV7-3 to TRBJ2-7, with 7 positions matching TRBD2. Germline trimming cut 2 bases from V and 0 bases from J; bases unmatched to any gene: 4. CDR3 length: 15 residues. CDR1 and CDR2 from the germline V gene are SGHTA and FQGTGA.

This rearrangement joins TRBV9 to TRBJ2-3, with 8 bases identical to TRBD2. Germline V gives CDR1 SGDLS, CDR2 YYNGEE. The CDR3 runs to 15 residues. V was pared by 0 bases and J by 3 bases, with 3 bases of the junction left unmatched. CDR3 nucleotides: TGTGCCAGCAGCGTAGAGACGGGGGGGACAGATACGCAGTATTTT. This translates into CASSVETGGTDTQYF.